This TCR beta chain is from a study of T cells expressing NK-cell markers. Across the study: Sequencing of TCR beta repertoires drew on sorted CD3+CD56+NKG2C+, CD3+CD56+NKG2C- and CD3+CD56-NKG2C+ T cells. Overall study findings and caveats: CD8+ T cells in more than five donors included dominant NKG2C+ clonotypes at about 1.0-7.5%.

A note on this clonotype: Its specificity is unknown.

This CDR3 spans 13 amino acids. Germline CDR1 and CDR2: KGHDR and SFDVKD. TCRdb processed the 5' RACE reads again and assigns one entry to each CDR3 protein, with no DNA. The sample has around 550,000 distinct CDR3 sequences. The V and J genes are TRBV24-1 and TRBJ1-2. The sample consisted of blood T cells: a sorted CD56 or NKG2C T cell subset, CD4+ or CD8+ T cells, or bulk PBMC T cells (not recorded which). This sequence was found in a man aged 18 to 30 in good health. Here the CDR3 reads CATSDLPYYGYTF.